The 19 T cell receptor beta chains in this list originate from one sample, sequenced in a study of blood T cell repertoires in COVID-19 (dated by TCRdb to the early 2020s). The library was generated by the immunoSEQ multiplex PCR assay. TCRdb carries this immuneACCESS record with in-frame sequences only. Its versions omit some clonotypes, under half of them owing to an unresolved V gene in the studies checked, with the rest unexplained. Recorded for this sample are 200,000 to 300,000 clones; 83% of them occurred a single time. The ten largest make up more than 5% of the sample. The sequencing sample was made of peripheral blood. The source of these receptors is a human donor in a cohort sampled during active COVID-19.

A single count supports this clone. The chain uses TRBV7-2 and TRBJ2-5, with D perhaps matching TRBD2 (6 bases). The CDR3 has 13 residues. Trimming took 3 bases from V and 4 from J, leaving 9 bases between them. Germline CDR1 SGHTA, CDR2 FQGNSA. The CDR3 region has the DNA TGTGCCAGCAGCTTCAAGGGAGGAGAGACCCAGTACTTC. It translates to CASSFKGGETQYF. The entire variable domain, with the rest obtained from reference TRBV7-2 and TRBJ2-5, is as follows: GAGVSQSPSNKVTEKGKDVELRCDPISGHTALYWYRQSLGQGLEFLIYFQGNSAPDKSGLPSDRFSAERTGGSVSTLTIQRTQQEDSAVYLCASSFKGGETQYFGPGTRLLVL.

This clone was detected a few times. This chain links TRBV30 with TRBJ1-5; D not certain. Trimming removed 2 bases from V and 4 bases from J, with 9 bases in between. Germline V gives CDR1 GTSNPN, CDR2 SVGIG (reference sequence). CDR3 length: 13 amino acids. The CDR3, as DNA: TGTGCCTGGAGTCTGGCGGGTAATCAGCCCCAGCATTTT. Encoded protein: CAWSLAGNQPQHF.

The chain combines TRBV19 with TRBJ1-4, with D uncertain. Trimming removed 4 bases from V and 7 bases from J, with 22 bases in between. Germline CDR1 and CDR2: LNHDA and SQIVND (reference sequence). The CDR3 is 17 residues long. CDR3 in amino acids: CASSTNLAPRGSEKLFF. The CDR3 DNA is TGTGCCAGTAGTACGAATCTTGCCCCTCGGGGTAGTGAAAAACTGTTTTTT. The complete variable domain, with remaining parts taken from reference TRBV19 and TRBJ1-4, reads DGGITQSPKYLFRKEGQNVTLSCEQNLNHDAMYWYRQDPGQGLRLIYYSQIVNDFQKGDIAEGYSVSREKKESFPLTVTSAQKNPTAFYLCASSTNLAPRGSEKLFFGSGTQLSVL.

This chain links TRBV10-3 with TRBJ2-1; 7 bases agree with TRBD2. The junction had 7 bases not matched to a gene; V was cut back by 6 bases and J by 8 bases. This CDR3 comprises 13 residues. Germline CDR1 is ENHRY and CDR2 is SYGVKD. CDR3 amino acids: CAISQRGSDEQFF. DNA for the CDR3: TGTGCCATCAGCCAGCGGGGAAGCGATGAGCAGTTCTTC.

This clone was picked up one time. V usage is TRBV9 and J usage is TRBJ2-2, with 9 bases that match TRBD2. The V and J ends lost 0 bases and 5 bases, in that order; junction bases with no gene match: 5. The CDR3 loop spans 16 amino acids. Germline-derived CDR1 and CDR2 are SGDLS and YYNGEE. CDR3 region: CASSVGLAGPTGELFF. The CDR3 DNA is TGTGCCAGCAGCGTAGGGCTAGCGGGACCAACCGGGGAGCTGTTTTTT.

This rearrangement joins TRBV7-2 to TRBJ1-4; possible D gene TRBD1, 5 bases. There are 15 residues in the CDR3. Germline values: CDR1 SGHTA, CDR2 FQGNSA. V was clipped by 1 base and J by 8 bases, with 14 bases between them. CDR3 sequence reads: CASSLEAGSYEKLFF. The CDR3 DNA reads TGTGCCAGCAGCTTAGAGGCAGGGTCCTACGAAAAACTGTTTTTT.

V and J are TRBV24-1 and TRBJ2-1; D is possibly TRBD2 (6 bases). Germline CDR1 reads KGHDR; CDR2 reads SFDVKD. This CDR3 comprises 12 residues. Trimming took off 3 bases at V and 12 bases at J, with 11 bases between the two ends. The CDR3 loop reads CATSDTRGRQFF. CDR3 in DNA: TGTGCCACCAGTGATACCCGGGGGAGGCAGTTCTTC.

The chain uses TRBV4-1 and TRBJ2-7, with 9 positions matching TRBD1. Per germline, CDR1 MGHRA and CDR2 YSYEKL. Germline trimming cut 1 base from V and 3 bases from J; bases unmatched to any gene: 7. The CDR3 has 16 residues. CDR3 region: CASSQVGQGNFYEQYF. The CDR3 nucleotides are TGCGCCAGCAGCCAAGTAGGACAGGGGAATTTCTACGAGCAGTACTTC.

The chain employs TRBV6-6 and TRBJ2-7, with a tentative D call TRBD1 (6 bases). V lost 6 bases, J lost 4 bases, and 19 bases lay in between. The CDR3 runs 15 residues. Per the germline V gene, CDR1 is MNHNY and CDR2 is SVGAGI (reference sequence). The CDR3 loop reads CASSLDLGQPYEQYF. The DNA of the CDR3 is TGTGCCAGCAGCTTGGATTTAGGACAGCCTTACGAGCAGTACTTC.

The rearrangement links TRBV19 to TRBJ1-1, with D unresolved. V dropped 3 bases and J dropped 6 bases, with 8 bases sitting between them. CDR3 length: 12 amino acids. Germline V gives CDR1 LNHDA, CDR2 SQIVND (reference sequence). The CDR3 DNA sequence: TGTGCCAGTAGTATTGCCCGGGCTGAAGCTTTCTTT. This codes for CASSIARAEAFF.

The rearrangement joins TRBV6-5 to TRBJ2-7; 8 positions agree with TRBD1. Per germline, CDR1 MNHEY and CDR2 SVGAGI. The CDR3 totals 14 residues. Germline trimming cut 7 bases from V and 2 bases from J; bases unmatched to any gene: 7. In DNA form, the CDR3 reads TGTGCCAGCAAGGGACAGGAACTTCCCTACGAGCAGTACTTC. Residues: CASKGQELPYEQYF.

The table lists this clone with a count of one. The chain combines TRBV10-3 with TRBJ1-2; 7 bases map to TRBD1. The CDR3 runs to 13 residues. V shed 3 bases and J 7 bases; nucleotides not matched to a gene: 5. CDR1 and CDR2 from the germline V gene are ENHRY and SYGVKD. Written as DNA, the CDR3 is TGTGCCATCAGTGAAGAGGGGGCGGGTGGCTACACCTTC. It specifies CAISEEGAGGYTF.

The chain combines TRBV28 with TRBJ2-1; tentative D call: TRBD1 (7 bases). V was cut by 3 bases and J by 4 bases, with 19 bases left in between. Germline assignment: CDR1 MDHEN and CDR2 SYDVKM. The CDR3 sequence is 17 residues long. CDR3 DNA: TGTGCCAGCAGTTTTAGGAAGGAGGGGGCGGGATACAATGAGCAGTTCTTC. Encoded protein: CASSFRKEGAGYNEQFF.

The chain uses TRBV6-5 and TRBJ1-5; D uncertain. Germline values: CDR1 MNHEY, CDR2 SVGAGI. The CDR3 runs 15 residues. V lost 2 bases, J lost 2 bases, and 10 bases lay in between. CDR3 residues: CASSYSQARNQPQHF. The CDR3 region has the DNA TGTGCCAGCAGTTACAGTCAGGCTCGCAATCAGCCCCAGCATTTT.

The rearrangement joins TRBV30 to TRBJ2-3; D is undetermined. This CDR3 region has 14 residues. CDR1 GTSNPN and CDR2 SVGIG come from the germline V gene (reference sequence). V was pared by 4 bases and J by 3 bases, with 14 bases between. CDR3 bases: TGTGCCTGGAACCTCATGCCCCTAACAGATACGCAGTATTTT. Translation gives CAWNLMPLTDTQYF.

This clone has more than one count but fewer than ten. The V and J genes are TRBV2 and TRBJ1-4; D is perhaps TRBD1 (6 bases). Germline CDR1 reads SNHLY; CDR2 reads FYNNEI. This CDR3 has 15 amino acids. Trimming cost V 5 bases and J 0 bases, with 10 bases left between them. The CDR3: CASSLRQATNEKLFF. As DNA, the CDR3 is TGTGCCAGCAGTCTCCGACAGGCAACTAATGAAAAACTGTTTTTT.

This chain uses TRBV18 with TRBJ2-2; the match to TRBD1 covers 7 bases. The CDR3 sequence is 13 residues long. Germline CDR1 KGHSH, CDR2 LQKENI. The junction had 0 bases not matched to a gene; V was cut back by 3 bases and J by 5 bases. The DNA of the CDR3 is TGTGCCAGCTCACCGGACAGGACCGGGGAGCTGTTTTTT. Protein sequence: CASSPDRTGELFF. Drawing the rest from reference TRBV18 and TRBJ2-2, the complete variable domain is NAGVMQNPRHLVRRRGQEARLRCSPMKGHSHVYWYRQLPEEGLKFMVYLQKENIIDESGMPKERFSAEFPKEGPSILRIQQVVRGDSAAYFCASSPDRTGELFFGEGSRLTVL.

The V call is TRBV4-2, the J call TRBJ2-1, with TRBD1 matching over 7 bases. Germline CDR1 LGHNA, CDR2 YNFKEQ. The CDR3 loop spans 13 amino acids. With V trimmed by 3 bases and J by 9 bases, 5 bases remained unmatched. This CDR3 reads CASSQDRTGEQFF. As DNA, the CDR3 is TGTGCCAGCAGCCAGGACAGGACGGGTGAGCAGTTCTTC.

The rearrangement joins TRBV5-4 to TRBJ2-5, with 7 bases identical to TRBD2. After removal of 4 bases from V and 5 bases from J, the junction contained 11 bases not matched to a gene. CDR3 length: 15 residues. Germline CDR1 is SGHNT and CDR2 is YYREEE (reference sequence). For the CDR3, the DNA is TGTGCCAGCAGCACCGGACTAGAGGTCGGTGAGACCCAGTACTTC. This sequence encodes CASSTGLEVGETQYF. Filled out from reference TRBV5-4 and TRBJ2-5, the complete variable domain reads ETGVTQSPTHLIKTRGQQVTLRCSSQSGHNTVSWYQQALGQGPQFIFQYYREEENGRGNFPPRFSGLQFPNYSSELNVNALELDDSALYLCASSTGLEVGETQYFGPGTRLLVL.